This TCR beta chain came from a study of T cell changes during pregnancy in multiple sclerosis. Sequencing was performed with immunoSEQ multiplex PCR; in TCRdb, only in-frame clones are kept and a portion is missing. The table lists approximately 79,000 clones, around 93% of them singletons. The receptor was derived from a female donor in good health, enrolled as a control in a pregnancy study. The input for sequencing was peripheral blood, taken in the second trimester of pregnancy.

CDR3 bases: TGTGCCAGTAGTATCGGGACAGTTATGAACACTGAAGCTTTCTTT. The encoded protein is CASSIGTVMNTEAFF. The chain employs TRBV19 and TRBJ1-1; 7 positions match TRBD1. This CDR3 contains 15 residues. CDR1 and CDR2 from the germline V gene are LNHDA and SQIVND (reference sequence). The J segment lost 0 bases and the V segment lost 3 bases, leaving 4 bases of the junction unmatched.